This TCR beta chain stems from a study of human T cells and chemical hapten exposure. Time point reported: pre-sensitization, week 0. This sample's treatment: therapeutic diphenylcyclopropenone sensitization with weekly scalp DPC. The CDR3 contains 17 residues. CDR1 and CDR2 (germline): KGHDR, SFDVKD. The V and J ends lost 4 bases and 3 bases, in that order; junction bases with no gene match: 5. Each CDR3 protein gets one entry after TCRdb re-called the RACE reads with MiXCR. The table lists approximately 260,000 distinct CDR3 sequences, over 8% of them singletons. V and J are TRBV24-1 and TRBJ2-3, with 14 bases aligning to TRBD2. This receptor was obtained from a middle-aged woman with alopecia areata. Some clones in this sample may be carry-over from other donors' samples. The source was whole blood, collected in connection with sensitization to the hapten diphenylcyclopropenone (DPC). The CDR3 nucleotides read TGTGCCACCAGTGACCCCAGGACTAGCGGGAGGACAGATACGCAGTATTTT. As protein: CATSDPRTSGRTDTQYF.